This T cell receptor beta chain is from a study of blood T cell repertoires in COVID-19. The V and J ends lost 8 bases and 4 bases respectively, with 17 bases between them. The V gene's germline CDR1 is SNHLY and CDR2 FYNNEI. The CDR3 totals 15 residues. Authors' methods: Estimation of nucleated cell counts relied on the amplification of reference gene primers. Assay: immunoSEQ multiplex PCR; the TCRdb copy retains only in-frame clones and omits some. V, J and clone size are those of that table, while D and trimming were read from the DNA. This repertoire shows some 240,000 clones, 80% found once; its top ten account for about 7.2%.

Sequences were obtained from peripheral blood. The chain combines TRBV2 with TRBJ1-4; D not certain. This clonotype was sampled from a woman aged 70-85 years with acute or convalescent COVID-19. CDR3 protein: CASSRSREINEKLFF. The DNA of the CDR3 is TGTGCCAGCTCCCGGTCTAGAGAAATTAATGAAAAACTGTTTTTT.